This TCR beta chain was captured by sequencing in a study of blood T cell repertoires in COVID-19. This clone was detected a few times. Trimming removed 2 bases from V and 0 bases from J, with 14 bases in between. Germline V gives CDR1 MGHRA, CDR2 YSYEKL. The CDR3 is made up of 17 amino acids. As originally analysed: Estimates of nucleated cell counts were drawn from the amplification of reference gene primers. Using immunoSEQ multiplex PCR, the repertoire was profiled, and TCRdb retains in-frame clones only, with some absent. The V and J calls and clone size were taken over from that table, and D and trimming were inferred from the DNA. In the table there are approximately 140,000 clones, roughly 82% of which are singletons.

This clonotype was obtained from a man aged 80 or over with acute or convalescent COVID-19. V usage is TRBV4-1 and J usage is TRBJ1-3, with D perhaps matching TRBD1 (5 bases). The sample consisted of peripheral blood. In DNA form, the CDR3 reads TGCGCCAGCAGCCAACTCGGGGGGAAAATCTCTGGAAACACCATATATTTT. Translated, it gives CASSQLGGKISGNTIYF.